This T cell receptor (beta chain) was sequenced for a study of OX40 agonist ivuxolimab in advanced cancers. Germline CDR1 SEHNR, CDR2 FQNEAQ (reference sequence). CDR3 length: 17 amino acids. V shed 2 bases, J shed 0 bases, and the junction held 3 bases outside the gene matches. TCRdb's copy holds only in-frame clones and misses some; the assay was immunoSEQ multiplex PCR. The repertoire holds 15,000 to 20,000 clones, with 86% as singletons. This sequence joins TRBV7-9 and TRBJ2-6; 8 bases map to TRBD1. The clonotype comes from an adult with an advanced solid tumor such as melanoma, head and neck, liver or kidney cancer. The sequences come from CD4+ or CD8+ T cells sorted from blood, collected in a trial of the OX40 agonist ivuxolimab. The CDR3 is CASSLRDRPSGANVLTF. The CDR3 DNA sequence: TGTGCCAGCAGCTTAAGGGACAGGCCCTCTGGGGCCAACGTCCTGACTTTC.